A selection of T cell receptor beta chains follows, all from one sample in a study of tumor-infiltrating lymphocytes in localized non-small cell lung cancer. Using immunoSEQ multiplex PCR, the repertoire was profiled, and TCRdb retains in-frame clones only, with some absent. The sample lists tens of thousands of clones; approximately 83% were seen once. Sequencing input: lung tumor tissue. The receptors stem from a human donor with non-small cell lung cancer. Each CDR3 is given with its conserved first and last residue. D genes are given only for firm matches. Clone size is given for some rows only: seen once, a few or many times, or a class if the clone is expanded.

d_call clone_size j_call v_call cdr3_nt cdr3_aa
- - TRBJ2-1 TRBV25-1 TGTGCCAGCAGTGAACGACTGCCGGGTGAGCAGTTCTTC CASSERLPGEQFF
TRBD1 - TRBJ2-1 TRBV10-3 TGTGCCATCAGTGACAGGGACAGGGGTTACGGTGAGCAGTTCTTC CAISDRDRGYGEQFF
TRBD1 - TRBJ1-1 TRBV5-1 TGCGCCAGCAGCCTCAGACAGGGGGCCTTCACTGAAGCTTTCTTT CASSLRQGAFTEAFF
- - TRBJ2-6 TRBV22-1 TGTCCTGGGAGTAGGTCTCGCGAACAAAGTCGGGCCAACGTCCTGACTTTC CPGSRSREQSRANVLTF
- - TRBJ2-6 TRBV19 TGTGCCAGTAGCCGACAGACTGGGGCCAACGTCCTGACTTTC CASSRQTGANVLTF
- once TRBJ2-1 TRBV14 TGTGCCAGCAGCCCAGGTAGGGGCCTAAACTACAATGAGCAGTTCTTC CASSPGRGLNYNEQFF
- - TRBJ2-3 TRBV7-8 TGTGCCAGCAGCACTAGCACAGATACGCAGTATTTT CASSTSTDTQYF
- - TRBJ2-1 TRBV4-1 TGCGCCAGCAGCCAAGGGGGAGCCCTCAATGAGCAGTTCTTC CASSQGGALNEQFF
- - TRBJ2-7 TRBV25-1 TGTGCCAGCAGTGTTACGGAAGGGGCCTACGAGCAGTACTTC CASSVTEGAYEQYF
- - TRBJ1-5 TRBV11-2 TGTGCCAGCAGCTTAGGGGGCGGTCGACTTAGCAATCAGCCCCAGCATTTT CASSLGGGRLSNQPQHF
- - TRBJ2-7 TRBV7-2 TGTGCCAGCAGCCGGGTTTCGGGTGACGAGCAGTACTTC CASSRVSGDEQYF
- - TRBJ1-5 TRBV7-9 TGTGCCAGCAGCCTGGGATCAGAGCAGCCCCAGCATTTT CASSLGSEQPQHF
TRBD2 - TRBJ2-3 TRBV7-9 TGTGCCAGCAGCTTAAACAGCGGGGGGGATACGCAGTATTTT CASSLNSGGDTQYF
- - TRBJ2-3 TRBV7-9 TGTGCCAGCAGCCCCCTAGGGGATACGCAGTATTTT CASSPLGDTQYF
- - TRBJ1-5 TRBV5-1 TGCGCCAGCAGCCCTGACAATAGCAATCAGCCCCAGCATTTT CASSPDNSNQPQHF
TRBD2 - TRBJ2-2 TRBV30 TGTGCCTGGAGTATCCCGACTAGCCGATTTAGTCGGGGGGAGCTGTTTTTT CAWSIPTSRFSRGELFF
TRBD2 - TRBJ2-2 TRBV10-1 TGCGCCAGCAGTAGCGGGGGGAACGGGGAGCTGTTTTTT CASSSGGNGELFF
- - TRBJ1-3 TRBV5-1 TGCGCCAGCAGCTTGCCCGCAGGGGACTCTGGAAACACCATATATTTT CASSLPAGDSGNTIYF
- once TRBJ1-5 TRBV30 TGTGCCTGGAGTGTACAGCACAATCAGCCCCAGCATTTT CAWSVQHNQPQHF
- - TRBJ2-3 TRBV5-1 TGCGCCAGCAGCGTCCCCGGGGCAGATACGCAGTATTTT CASSVPGADTQYF
TRBD1 - TRBJ1-1 TRBV5-1 TGCGCCAGCAGCCCCACAGGGGCGAACACTGAAGCTTTCTTT CASSPTGANTEAFF
- few TRBJ1-6 TRBV6-5 TGTGCCAGCAGTTACTCTACTCCGGGGGCTCCTTCACCCCTCCACTTT CASSYSTPGAPSPLHF
- - TRBJ2-1 TRBV30 TGTGCCTGGAGCACAGTCTCCTACAATGAGCAGTTCTTC CAWSTVSYNEQFF
TRBD2 - TRBJ2-2 TRBV9 TGTGCCAGCAGCACGGGACTAGCCCTTAAATCCGGGGAGCTGTTTTTT CASSTGLALKSGELFF
TRBD1 - TRBJ1-4 TRBV5-1 TGCGCCAGCAGCTTGGAGCAGGGGGCAGGAAAACTGTTTTTT CASSLEQGAGKLFF
- - TRBJ1-6 TRBV6-1 TGTGCCAGCAGCGAATACCCGACTCCGCGGCATAATTCACCCCTCCACTTT CASSEYPTPRHNSPLHF
- - TRBJ1-2 TRBV6-5 TGTGCCAGCAGTTACTCAGCCGGGGCGAACTATGGCTACACCTTC CASSYSAGANYGYTF
- - TRBJ1-2 TRBV30 TGTGCCTGGTCCTTGAGGGGTCCCGGCTACACCTTC CAWSLRGPGYTF
TRBD1 - TRBJ2-5 TRBV28 TGTGCCAGCACCTCCCCAAGGGGGGACAGGGGGCGGGAGACCCAGTACTTC CASTSPRGDRGRETQYF
- - TRBJ2-7 TRBV6-5 TGTGCCAGCAGTTACTCGAGGGGCGGGGACTCCTACGAGCAGTACTTC CASSYSRGGDSYEQYF
TRBD1 - TRBJ1-6 TRBV27 TGTGCCAGCAGTTTGGGGACAGGGGTTTCACCCCTCCACTTT CASSLGTGVSPLHF
- - TRBJ1-6 TRBV27 TGTGCCAGCAACAGGGCTGGTAATTCACCCCTCCACTTT CASNRAGNSPLHF
TRBD1 - TRBJ1-2 TRBV7-9 TGTGCCAGCAGCCCCCAGGGGGCGCTTGGCTACACCTTC CASSPQGALGYTF
- - TRBJ2-3 TRBV5-4 TGTGCCAGCAGCTCGGTAGCGGTAATAAGCACAGATACGCAGTATTTT CASSSVAVISTDTQYF
- - TRBJ2-7 TRBV5-4 TGTGCCAGCAGCAGCGACATGCCGCCCTACGAGCAGTACTTC CASSSDMPPYEQYF
TRBD1 - TRBJ1-6 TRBV27 TGTGCCAGCAGTTTCTTGGGACAGGGGGCTAATTCACCCCTCCACTTT CASSFLGQGANSPLHF
- - TRBJ1-2 TRBV18 TGTGCCAGCTCCGGGGACGTTTATGGCTACACCTTC CASSGDVYGYTF
TRBD1 - TRBJ1-2 TRBV7-2 TGTGCCAGCTCTCCGGACAGGGGGTGGTATGGCTACACCTTC CASSPDRGWYGYTF
- - TRBJ2-3 TRBV5-1 TGCGCCAGCAGCCCCCGAGGGGATTGGACAGATACGCAGTATTTT CASSPRGDWTDTQYF
TRBD1 - TRBJ2-7 TRBV9 TGTGCCAGCAGCGTGGAAACGACAGGGGGCGTCCCCTACGAGCAGTACTTC CASSVETTGGVPYEQYF
- - TRBJ1-6 TRBV21-1 TGTGCCAGCAGCAAAAGGGGGAAAGGGCCCCTCCACTTT CASSKRGKGPLHF
TRBD1 - TRBJ2-7 TRBV20-1 TGCAGTGCTAAGGGGGCGATCGAGCAGTACTTC CSAKGAIEQYF
- - TRBJ1-1 TRBV11-1 TGTGCCAGCAGCTTAGCTGTGGGTGAAGCTTTCTTT CASSLAVGEAFF
TRBD2 - TRBJ2-7 TRBV9 TGTGCCAGCAGCGTAGGGGCCAGCGGGGGGACCACCGAGCAGTACTTC CASSVGASGGTTEQYF
- - TRBJ1-2 TRBV4-3 TGCGCCAGCAGCGGTGATAGCTATGGCTACACCTTC CASSGDSYGYTF
- - TRBJ1-5 TRBV7-2 TGTGCCAGCAGCTTTAAGGTATCGGGCAATCAGCCCCAGCATTTT CASSFKVSGNQPQHF
- few TRBJ2-7 TRBV28 TGTGCCAGCATTATTAAGGGGGGCAGCTACGAGCAGTACTTC CASIIKGGSYEQYF
- - TRBJ2-5 TRBV7-3 TGTGCCAGCAGCATCACCCAGAAAGAGACCCAGTACTTC CASSITQKETQYF
- - TRBJ1-5 TRBV29-1 TGCAGCGTGTCCGGGACACCAAATCAGCCCCAGCATTTT CSVSGTPNQPQHF
TRBD1 - TRBJ1-5 TRBV18 TGTGCCAGCTCACCACGACAGGGGGCGGACCAGCCCCAGCATTTT CASSPRQGADQPQHF
- - TRBJ2-6 TRBV7-8 TGTGCCAGCATGTACATCTCTGGGGCCAACGTCCTGACTTTC CASMYISGANVLTF
- - TRBJ2-7 TRBV2 TGTGCCAGCAGTGCTTCGGTTGGCAACTCCTACGAGCAGTACTTC CASSASVGNSYEQYF
- - TRBJ2-7 TRBV23-1 TGCGCCAGCCTCTTACCGGATTCCTCCTACGAGCAGTACTTC CASLLPDSSYEQYF